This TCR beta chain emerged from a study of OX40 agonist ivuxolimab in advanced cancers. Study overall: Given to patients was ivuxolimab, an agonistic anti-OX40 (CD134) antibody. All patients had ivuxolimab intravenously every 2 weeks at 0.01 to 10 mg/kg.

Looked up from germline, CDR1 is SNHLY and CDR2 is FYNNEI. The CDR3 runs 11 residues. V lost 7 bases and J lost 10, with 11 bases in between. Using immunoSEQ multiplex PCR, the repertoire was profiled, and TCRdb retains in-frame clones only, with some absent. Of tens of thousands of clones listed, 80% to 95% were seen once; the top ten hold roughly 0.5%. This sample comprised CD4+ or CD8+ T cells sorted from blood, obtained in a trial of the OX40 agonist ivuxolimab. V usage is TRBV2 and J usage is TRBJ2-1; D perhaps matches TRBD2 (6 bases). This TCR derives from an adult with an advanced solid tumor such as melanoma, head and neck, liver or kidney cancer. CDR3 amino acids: CASTIGGEQFF. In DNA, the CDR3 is TGTGCCAGCACTATCGGGGGAGAGCAGTTCTTC.